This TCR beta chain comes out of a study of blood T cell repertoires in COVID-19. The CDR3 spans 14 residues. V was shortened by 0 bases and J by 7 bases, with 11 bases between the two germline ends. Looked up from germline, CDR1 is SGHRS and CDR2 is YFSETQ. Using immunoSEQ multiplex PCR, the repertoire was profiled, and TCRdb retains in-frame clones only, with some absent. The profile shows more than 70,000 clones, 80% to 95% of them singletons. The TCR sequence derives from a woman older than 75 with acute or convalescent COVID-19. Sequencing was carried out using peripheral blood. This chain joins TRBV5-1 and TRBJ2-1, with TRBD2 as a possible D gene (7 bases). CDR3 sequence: CASSLVRGANEQFF. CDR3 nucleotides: TGCGCCAGCAGCTTGGTCCGGGGGGCGAATGAGCAGTTCTTC.